This T cell receptor beta chain was obtained from a study of blood T cells in healthy people across ages. Total RNA was isolated from each sample in quantities of at least 6 micrograms. Study-wide results and limits: Because sorting was not performed, PBMCs prevented conclusive naive versus antigen-experienced comparison. The study found TCR beta diversity correlated strongly with naive T cell percentage.

This CDR3 has 18 residues. V shed 4 bases and J 2 bases; nucleotides not matched to a gene: 12. Germline V gives CDR1 KGHDR, CDR2 SFDVKD. A sample-barcoded 5' primer and a J-beta primer mix were used in a second PCR of roughly 6 to 11 cycles. Every sample returned 3 million or more CDR3-containing paired-end reads. TCRdb passed the 5' RACE reads through MiXCR, listing each CDR3 protein once. Seen here are approximately 1,000,000 distinct CDR3 sequences, over 35% observed once, and the top ten hold about 20%. Comment on this clonotype: Its antigen remains unknown.

The receptor comes from a woman aged 60-75 years in good health. V gene TRBV24-1 combines with J gene TRBJ2-3; 9 bases are a match to TRBD2. The specimen was blood. CDR3 loop: CATSDPGGGRALTDTQYF. CDR3 coding DNA: TGTGCCACCAGTGACCCGGGGGGCGGGAGGGCCCTCACAGATACGCAGTATTTT.